This entry describes one T cell receptor (beta chain). The assay was immunoSEQ multiplex PCR, and TCRdb's table has in-frame clones only and misses some. Among fewer than 300,000 clones listed, roughly three quarters were seen once. The data belong to a study of cytotoxic CD8 clonotypes in ibrutinib-treated CLL. From germline, CDR1 is SEHNR and CDR2 FQNEAQ (reference sequence). This CDR3 comprises 12 residues. V gave up 3 bases and J gave up 6 bases, with 8 bases separating them. This chain links TRBV7-9 with TRBJ1-2, with a possible D match to TRBD1 (5 bases). This receptor was taken from a human donor with chronic lymphocytic leukemia. Sequenced here: PBMCs, sampled at disease progression, from a patient treated with ibrutinib. In DNA form, the CDR3 reads TGTGCCAGCAGCTTGGGGGGGAATGGCTACACCTTC. Its protein is CASSLGGNGYTF.